This TCR beta chain appears in the sequencing data of a study of Graves' ophthalmopathy and Graves' hyperthyroidism. Clinicians made diagnoses from clinical symptoms, serum thyroxine, TRAb, thyroid ultrasound and orbital computed tomography. This clonotype was recorded many times. Its antigen remains unknown. The study amplified TCR beta CDR3 regions using RNA transcripts. An initial RT-PCR round employing HTBI primers preceded a second-round multiplex PCR. In TCRdb, the multiplex PCR reads were re-called with MiXCR into one record per CDR3 protein. Of about 370,000 distinct CDR3 sequences listed, about 18% were seen once; the top ten hold about 1.6%. V lost 2 bases and J 0 bases, leaving 6 bases between the germline ends. The CDR3 covers 14 residues. Study observations and caveats: Ophthalmopathy progression predictions by the model showed 72.22% specificity and roughly 70% sensitivity.

The TCR comes from a woman between 18 and 29 years old with Graves' ophthalmopathy. Sequences were obtained from peripheral blood. The genes are TRBV12-3 or TRBV12-4 and TRBJ2-3, with D unresolved. The CDR3 DNA reads as TGTGCCAGCAGTTTAACGACTAGCACAGATACGCAGTATTTT. It specifies CASSLTTSTDTQYF.